This T cell receptor (beta chain) was sequenced during a study of cytomegalovirus exposure and HLA in healthy donors. For the study at large: As an earlier analysis found, 150 million to 200 million T cells yielded 117 million unique TCR beta sequences. Drawn from HLA-typed donors, some 80 million unique TCRs were held in an early data release.

In the PCR, 60 Vbeta and 13 Jbeta primers were used. Measured with immunoSEQ multiplex PCR; TCRdb has only the in-frame clones, and not every one. This table holds more than 200,000 clones, 83% found once. These donors counted as nominally healthy when sampled, but unrecorded immune exposures were likely. With respect to this clone: What it binds is unknown.

The CDR3 extends over 15 amino acids. V lost 1 base and J lost 4; bases outside the gene matches: 1. From germline, CDR1 is KGHSH and CDR2 LQKENI. Study-wide findings and caveats: Presence/absence comparisons presumed near-even sequencing depth among donors.

Sequenced input: PBMCs. The chain has TRBV18 and TRBJ2-2; 9 bases line up with TRBD2. The source is a girl aged 5 to 17 in good health and CMV-seronegative. CDR3 DNA sequence: TGTGCCAGCTCACCACGGCGGGAGGGCACCGGGGAGCTGTTTTTT. It specifies CASSPRREGTGELFF.